This T cell receptor (beta chain) was captured by sequencing in a study of T cells after yellow fever vaccination. Background on the study: Low-cell-number fractions were prepared with SMART-Seq v4 Ultra Low Input. Study-wide findings and caveats: Clones that expanded after primary vaccination mostly reappeared after the booster (96% CD4, roughly 90% CD8). Sorted repertoires could include abundant contaminating clonotypes from bulk cells.

A process of 5'RACE template switching, which added a universal primer site and UMIs, was used to make TCR cDNA. TCRdb fed the 5' RACE reads into MiXCR, producing one record per CDR3 protein. The sample records over 300,000 distinct CDR3 sequences, roughly 3.9% being singletons. Only one count was recorded for this clonotype. Antigen unknown. Losses at the gene ends were 5 bases for V and 5 bases for J; bases not matched to a gene: 12. CDR1 is MNHEY, CDR2 SVGAGI, per germline. The CDR3 is 16 amino acids. The chain recombines TRBV6-5 with TRBJ2-7; 10 bases line up with TRBD1. The receptor was derived from a man aged 18 to 30 who received the YFV17D yellow fever vaccine. This specimen consisted of PBMCs, obtained 5 days after the yellow fever booster vaccination. The CDR3 reads CASSTTGTGALHEQYV. CDR3 DNA sequence: TGTGCCAGCAGTACGACCGGGACAGGGGCGCTTCACGAGCAGTACGTC.